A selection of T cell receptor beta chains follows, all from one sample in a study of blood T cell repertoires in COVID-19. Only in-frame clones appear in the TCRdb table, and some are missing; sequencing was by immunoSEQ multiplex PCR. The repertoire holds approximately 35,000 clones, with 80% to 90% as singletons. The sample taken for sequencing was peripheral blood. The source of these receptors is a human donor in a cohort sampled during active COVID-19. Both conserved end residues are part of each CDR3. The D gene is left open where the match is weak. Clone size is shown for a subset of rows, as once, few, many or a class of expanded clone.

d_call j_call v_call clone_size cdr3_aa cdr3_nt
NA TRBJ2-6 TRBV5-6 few CASSSHGFSGANVLTF TGTGCCAGCAGCTCTCACGGGTTCTCTGGGGCCAACGTCCTGACTTTC
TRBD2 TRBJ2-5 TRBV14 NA CASSPRILAGVGETQYF TGTGCCAGCAGCCCCCGGATACTAGCGGGAGTCGGAGAGACCCAGTACTTC
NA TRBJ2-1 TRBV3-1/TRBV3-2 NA CASSQDPGMAVRQFF TGTGCCAGCAGCCAAGATCCGGGGATGGCGGTGAGGCAGTTCTTC
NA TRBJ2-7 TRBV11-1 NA CASSSRQTYEQYF TGTGCCAGCAGCTCCAGACAGACCTACGAGCAGTACTTC
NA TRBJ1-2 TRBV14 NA CASSQDLAYGYTF TGTGCCAGCAGCCAAGACCTGGCCTATGGCTACACCTTC
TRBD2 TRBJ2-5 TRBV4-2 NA CASSQDREGGRETQYF TGTGCCAGCAGCCAAGATCGGGAGGGGGGCCGCGAGACCCAGTACTTC
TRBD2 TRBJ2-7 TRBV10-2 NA CASQGSGGLGQYF TGCGCCAGCCAAGGAAGCGGGGGCCTCGGGCAGTACTTC
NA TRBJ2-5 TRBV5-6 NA CASSLGRSAAQYF TGTGCCAGCAGCTTGGGGAGGAGTGCGGCCCAGTACTTC
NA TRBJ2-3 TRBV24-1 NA CATSDYTGSWADTQYF TGTGCCACCAGTGATTATACAGGGTCTTGGGCAGATACGCAGTATTTT
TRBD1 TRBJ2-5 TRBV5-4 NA CASSLAGGGETQYF TGTGCCAGCAGCTTGGCAGGGGGCGGAGAGACCCAGTACTTC
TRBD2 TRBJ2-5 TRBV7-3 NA CASSRTSGGGETQYF TGTGCCAGCAGCCGGACTAGCGGAGGGGGAGAGACCCAGTACTTC
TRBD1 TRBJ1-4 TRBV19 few CASSIRRGQETRIGLFF TGTGCCAGTAGTATAAGAAGAGGACAGGAGACCCGAATAGGGCTGTTTTTT
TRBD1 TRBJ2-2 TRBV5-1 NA CASSLAETGYDGELFF TGCGCCAGCAGCTTGGCTGAGACAGGGTATGACGGGGAGCTGTTTTTT
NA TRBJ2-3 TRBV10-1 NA CASRAGIGVTDTQYF TGCGCCAGCAGAGCAGGGATAGGGGTCACAGATACGCAGTATTTT
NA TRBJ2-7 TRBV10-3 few CAISVLDSLEQYF TGTGCCATCAGTGTATTGGACAGTCTCGAGCAGTACTTC
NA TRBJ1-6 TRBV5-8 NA CASSWNRDSPLHF TGTGCCAGCAGCTGGAACAGGGATTCACCCCTCCACTTT
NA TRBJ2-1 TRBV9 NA CASSGGVGGAFYNEQFF TGTGCCAGCAGCGGAGGAGTAGGGGGGGCCTTCTACAATGAGCAGTTCTTC
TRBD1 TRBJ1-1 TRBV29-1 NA CSVEGQGAGEAFF TGCAGCGTTGAAGGACAGGGGGCTGGTGAAGCTTTCTTT
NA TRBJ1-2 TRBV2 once CASTNKANYGYTF TGTGCCAGCACGAACAAAGCTAACTATGGCTACACCTTC
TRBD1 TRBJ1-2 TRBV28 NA CASSLPDRRGGYTF TGTGCCAGCAGTCTCCCGGACAGGAGGGGTGGCTACACCTTC
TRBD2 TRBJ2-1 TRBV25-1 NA CASSTLAGVYNEQFF TGTGCCAGCAGCACTCTAGCGGGAGTTTACAATGAGCAGTTCTTC
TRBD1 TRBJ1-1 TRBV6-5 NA CASSYADRAGTEAFF TGTGCCAGCAGTTACGCGGACAGGGCAGGCACTGAAGCTTTCTTT
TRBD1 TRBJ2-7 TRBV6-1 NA CASSEDETGGYEQYF TGTGCCAGCAGTGAAGATGAGACAGGGGGCTACGAGCAGTACTTC
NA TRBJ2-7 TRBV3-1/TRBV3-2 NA CASSPWAGRAYEQYF TGTGCCAGCAGCCCGTGGGCGGGGAGAGCCTACGAGCAGTACTTC
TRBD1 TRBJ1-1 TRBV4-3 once CASSLLGGLNTEAFF TGCGCCAGCAGCCTCCTAGGGGGCCTGAACACTGAAGCTTTCTTT